This T cell receptor beta chain derives from a study of shared clonotypes between healthy human individuals. Trimming took 4 bases from V and 4 from J, leaving 17 bases between them. The CDR3 sequence is 15 residues long. From germline, CDR1 is SGHNT and CDR2 YYREEE (reference sequence). Sequencing was performed with immunoSEQ multiplex PCR; in TCRdb, only in-frame clones are kept and a portion is missing. The repertoire holds about 1.5 million clones, with 95% to 99% as singletons. This TCR was recovered from a man in his thirties or forties in good health. Sequencing was done on a sample of naive CD4+ T cells sorted from blood. The sample's subset: CD45RA+ positively selected. The rearrangement uses TRBV5-4 and TRBJ2-5, with no clear D. The CDR3 DNA sequence: TGTGCCAGCAGCCATCTAGAGGAAGTAGGAGAGACCCAGTACTTC. This encodes CASSHLEEVGETQYF.